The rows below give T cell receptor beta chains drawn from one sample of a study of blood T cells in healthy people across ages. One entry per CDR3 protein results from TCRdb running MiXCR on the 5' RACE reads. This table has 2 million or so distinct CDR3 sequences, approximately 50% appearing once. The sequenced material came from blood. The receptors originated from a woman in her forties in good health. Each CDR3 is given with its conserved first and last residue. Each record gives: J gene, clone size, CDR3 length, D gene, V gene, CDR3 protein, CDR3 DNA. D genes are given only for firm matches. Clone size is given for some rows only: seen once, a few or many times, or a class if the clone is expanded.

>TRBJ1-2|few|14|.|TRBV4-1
CASSQDSSMSGYTF
TGCGCCAGCAGCCAAGACAGCTCTATGTCCGGCTACACCTTC
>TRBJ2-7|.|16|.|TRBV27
CASSGPPWMEGNEQYF
TGTGCCAGCAGTGGGCCTCCCTGGATGGAGGGCAACGAGCAGTACTTC
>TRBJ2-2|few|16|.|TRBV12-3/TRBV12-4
CASSSRGQANTGELFF
TGTGCCAGCAGTTCTAGGGGACAAGCGAACACCGGGGAGCTGTTTTTT
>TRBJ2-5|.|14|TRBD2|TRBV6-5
CASSEGLAQETQYF
TGTGCCAGCAGTGAAGGACTAGCCCAAGAGACCCAGTACTTC
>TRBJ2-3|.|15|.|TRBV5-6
CASRPSGRRTDTQYF
TGTGCCAGCCGTCCGAGTGGCAGACGCACAGATACGCAGTATTTT
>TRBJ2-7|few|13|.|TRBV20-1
CSAITGRTYEQYF
TGCAGTGCTATTACAGGCCGTACCTACGAGCAGTACTTC
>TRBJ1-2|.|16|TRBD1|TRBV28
CASSSIGQGEGYGYTF
TGTGCCAGCAGTTCGATAGGACAGGGCGAGGGCTATGGCTACACCTTC
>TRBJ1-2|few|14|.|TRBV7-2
CASSLDVGAYGYTF
TGTGCCAGCAGCTTAGATGTCGGGGCCTATGGCTACACCTTC
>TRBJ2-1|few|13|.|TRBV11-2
CASSLDARREQFF
TGTGCCAGCAGCTTGGATGCCCGGCGGGAGCAGTTCTTC
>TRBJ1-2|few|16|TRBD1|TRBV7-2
CASSLSRTGWDYGYTF
TGTGCCAGCAGCTTATCTAGGACAGGGTGGGACTATGGCTACACCTTC
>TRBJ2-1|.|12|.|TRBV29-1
CSVGWGEREQFF
TGCAGCGTGGGGTGGGGGGAAAGGGAGCAGTTCTTC
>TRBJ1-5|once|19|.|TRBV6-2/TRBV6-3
CASSYSSSRTPVYNQPQHF
TGTGCCAGCAGTTACTCGTCGTCCAGGACACCAGTGTACAATCAGCCCCAGCATTTT
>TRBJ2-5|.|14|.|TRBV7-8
CATQGISGEETQYF
TGTGCCACACAAGGGATTTCGGGGGAGGAGACCCAGTACTTC
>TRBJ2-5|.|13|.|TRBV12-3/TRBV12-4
CASRKDSHNEQYF
TGTGCCAGCAGGAAGGACTCCCACAATGAGCAGTACTTC
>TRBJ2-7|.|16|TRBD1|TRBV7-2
CASSPPGGQGANEQYF
TGTGCCAGCAGTCCTCCAGGGGGACAGGGGGCCAACGAGCAGTACTTC
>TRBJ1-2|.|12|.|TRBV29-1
CSVRLVSYGYTF
TGCAGCGTCCGACTTGTCTCGTATGGCTACACCTTC
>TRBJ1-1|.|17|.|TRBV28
CASSLSTRAGENTEAFF
TGTGCCAGCAGTTTAAGTACGAGGGCGGGGGAGAACACTGAAGCTTTCTTT
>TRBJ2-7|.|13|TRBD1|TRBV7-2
CAISPQGDYEQYF
TGTGCCATCAGCCCACAGGGGGACTACGAGCAGTACTTC
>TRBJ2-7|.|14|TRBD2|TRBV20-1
CSASVGTSSYEQYF
TGCAGTGCTTCCGTCGGGACTAGCTCCTACGAGCAGTACTTC
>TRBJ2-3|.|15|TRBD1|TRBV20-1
CSAKDRGRFTDTQYF
TGCAGTGCCAAGGACAGGGGGCGTTTCACAGATACGCAGTATTTT
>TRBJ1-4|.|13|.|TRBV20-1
CSAFKTSNEKLFF
TGCAGTGCTTTTAAAACGTCAAATGAAAAACTGTTTTTT
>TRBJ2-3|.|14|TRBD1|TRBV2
CASNRQGLSDTQYF
TGTGCCAGCAACCGACAGGGATTATCAGATACGCAGTATTTT
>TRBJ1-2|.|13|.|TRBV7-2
CVSSLGPDYGYTF
TGTGTCAGCAGCTTAGGGCCTGACTATGGCTACACCTTC
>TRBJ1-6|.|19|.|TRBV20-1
CSARGPGKVVRSYNSPLHF
TGCAGTGCTAGAGGCCCAGGGAAGGTTGTAAGGTCCTATAATTCACCCCTCCACTTT
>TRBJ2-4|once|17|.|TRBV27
CASSPPQGRLAKNIQYF
TGTGCCAGCAGTCCCCCCCAAGGCCGACTAGCCAAAAACATTCAGTACTTC
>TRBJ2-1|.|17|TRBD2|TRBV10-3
CAISEPGTSGSYNEQFF
TGTGCCATCAGTGAACCCGGGACTAGCGGCTCCTACAATGAGCAGTTCTTC
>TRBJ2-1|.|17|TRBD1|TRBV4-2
CASSLPQGANTGNEQFF
TGTGCCAGCAGCCTTCCCCAGGGGGCTAATACGGGCAATGAGCAGTTCTTC